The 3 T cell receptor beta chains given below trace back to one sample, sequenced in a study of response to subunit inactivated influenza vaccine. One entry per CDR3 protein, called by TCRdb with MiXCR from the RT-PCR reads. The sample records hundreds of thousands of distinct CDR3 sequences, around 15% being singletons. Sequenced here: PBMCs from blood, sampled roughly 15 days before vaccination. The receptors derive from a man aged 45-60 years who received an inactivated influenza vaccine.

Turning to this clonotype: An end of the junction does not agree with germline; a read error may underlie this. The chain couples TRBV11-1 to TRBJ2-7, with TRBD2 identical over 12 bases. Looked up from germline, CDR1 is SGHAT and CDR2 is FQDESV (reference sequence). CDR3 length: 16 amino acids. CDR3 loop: CASSPRTSGASYEQHF. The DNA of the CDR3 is TGTGCCAGCAGCCCGCGGACTAGCGGGGCCTCCTACGAGCAGCACTTC.

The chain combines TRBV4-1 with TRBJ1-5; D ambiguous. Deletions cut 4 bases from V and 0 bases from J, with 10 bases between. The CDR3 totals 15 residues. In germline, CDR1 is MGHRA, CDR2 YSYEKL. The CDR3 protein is CASSREEDSNQPQHF. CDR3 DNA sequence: TGCGCCAGCAGCCGCGAGGAGGATAGCAATCAGCCCCAGCATTTT.

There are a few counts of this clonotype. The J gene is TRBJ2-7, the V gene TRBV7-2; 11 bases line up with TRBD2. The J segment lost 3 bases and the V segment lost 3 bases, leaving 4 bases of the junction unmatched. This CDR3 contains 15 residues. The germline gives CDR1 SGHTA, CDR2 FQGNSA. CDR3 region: CASSLIAGGIYEQYF. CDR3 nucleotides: TGTGCCAGCAGCTTGATAGCGGGGGGGATCTACGAGCAGTACTTC.